The T cell receptor (beta chain) under discussion was sequenced for a study of T cell repertoires in cytomegalovirus infection. On the study more broadly: Use of recently identified HLA-C-restricted and well-studied HLA-B-restricted CMV epitopes was part of the study. Indications came from public TCR beta signatures; they pointed to CMV infection and to a matching HLA type. Study-wide findings and caveats: Across the ex vivo response, the dominant clonotypes were HLA-C-restricted CMV-specific TCR beta clonotypes.

TCRdb independently ran MiXCR on the reads; one entry per CDR3 protein. The profile shows about 500,000 distinct CDR3 sequences, around 35% of them singletons. This CDR3 has 14 residues. The germline V gene encodes CDR1 SGHTA and CDR2 FQGNSA. Trimming cost V 9 bases and J 2 bases, with 16 bases left between them. The sample holds a few counts of this clonotype. What it binds is not known. Sequenced material: cultured PBMCs, taken from culture after CMV antigen stimulation. The rearrangement uses TRBV7-2 and TRBJ1-1; D might be TRBD1 (6 bases). The receptor comes from a human donor in good health (CMV status not recorded). Some clones in this sample may be carry-over from other donors' samples. The chain's CDR3 is CASRAGTTNTEAFF. The CDR3 DNA follows: TGTGCCAGTAGAGCCGGGACAACCAACACTGAAGCTTTCTTT.